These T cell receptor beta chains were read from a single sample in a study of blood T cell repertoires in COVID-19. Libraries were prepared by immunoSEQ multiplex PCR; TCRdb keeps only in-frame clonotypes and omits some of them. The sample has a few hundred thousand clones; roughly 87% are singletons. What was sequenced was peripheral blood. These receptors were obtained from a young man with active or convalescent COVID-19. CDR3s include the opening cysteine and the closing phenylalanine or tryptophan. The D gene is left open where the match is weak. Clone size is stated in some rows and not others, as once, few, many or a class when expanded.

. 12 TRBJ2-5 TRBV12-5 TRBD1 TGTGCTAGTGGCAGGGGGTTGGAGACCCAGTACTTC CASGRGLETQYF
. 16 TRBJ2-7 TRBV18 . TGTGCCAGCTCACCACCGGAGGGTTTTTGGGGTTTCGAGCAGTACTTC CASSPPEGFWGFEQYF
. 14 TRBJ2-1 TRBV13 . TGTGCCAGCAGCTATCGAACACAGGGCAATGAGCAGTTCTTC CASSYRTQGNEQFF
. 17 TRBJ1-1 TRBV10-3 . TGTGCCATCAGTGAGCCAGGTTATTTGGGCCCGAAGACTGAAGCTTTCTTT CAISEPGYLGPKTEAFF
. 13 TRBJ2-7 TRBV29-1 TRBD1 TGCAGCGCAGGACAGGGGGCATCCTACGAGCAGTACTTC CSAGQGASYEQYF
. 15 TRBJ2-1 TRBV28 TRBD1 TGTGCCAGCAGTGCCCGGACAGGAGAATACAATGAGCAGTTCTTC CASSARTGEYNEQFF
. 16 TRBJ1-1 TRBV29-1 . TGCAGCGTATGGCTCCAGGGAGGAAGGCCGGACACTGAAGCTTTCTTT CSVWLQGGRPDTEAFF
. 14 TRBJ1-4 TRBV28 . TGTGCCAGCAGTTGGGGCAGCGTTAATGAAAAACTGTTTTTT CASSWGSVNEKLFF
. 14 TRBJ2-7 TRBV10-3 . TGTGCCATCAGTGAGGCTGGGAGCTCCTACGAGCAGTACTTC CAISEAGSSYEQYF
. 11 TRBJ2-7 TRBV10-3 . TGTGCCAGCAGACAGGACTACGAGCAGTACTTC CASRQDYEQYF
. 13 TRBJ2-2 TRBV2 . TGTGCCAGCAGTGGGGGGGACACCGGGGAGCTGTTTTTT CASSGGDTGELFF
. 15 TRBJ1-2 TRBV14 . TGTGCCAGCAGCCAACTTGGCGCTCGCAGGCTCGGCTACACCTTC CASSQLGARRLGYTF
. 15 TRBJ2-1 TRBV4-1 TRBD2 TGCGCCAGCAGCCAAGATGGGAGGGGAACCAATGAGCAGTTCTTC CASSQDGRGTNEQFF
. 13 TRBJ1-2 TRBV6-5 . TGTGCCAGCAGTATCGGTCCTTCCTATGGCTACACCTTC CASSIGPSYGYTF
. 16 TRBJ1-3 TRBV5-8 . TGTGCCAGCAGCTTGGGACAGCCCTTGAGGGGAAACACCATATATTTT CASSLGQPLRGNTIYF
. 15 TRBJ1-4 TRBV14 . TGTGCCAGCAGCCAAGGATGGACAGTCAATGAAAAACTGTTTTTT CASSQGWTVNEKLFF
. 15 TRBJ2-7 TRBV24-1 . TGTGCCACCAGTGATTCCAGGGGAACATCCTACGAGCAGTACTTC CATSDSRGTSYEQYF
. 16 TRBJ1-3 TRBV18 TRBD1 TGTGCCAGCTCACCACCCTGGGACAGCTCTGGAAACACCATATATTTT CASSPPWDSSGNTIYF
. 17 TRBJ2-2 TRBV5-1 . TGCGCCAGCAGTCGCGGGCCCTTAGCGGAGCCCACCGGGGAGCTGTTTTTT CASSRGPLAEPTGELFF
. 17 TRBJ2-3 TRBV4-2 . TGTGCCAGCAGCCAAGAAATAAGCGGAAGGCCCACAGATACGCAGTATTTT CASSQEISGRPTDTQYF
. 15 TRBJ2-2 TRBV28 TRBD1 TGTGCCAGCAGTTTATCGGACAGGGAGGCCGGGGAGCTGTTTTTT CASSLSDREAGELFF
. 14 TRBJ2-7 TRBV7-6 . TGTGCCAGCAGCTTAGGCGCTGACGGGTCCGAGCAGTACTTC CASSLGADGSEQYF
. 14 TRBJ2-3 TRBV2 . TGTGCCAGCAGCCGGACAGAATCCACAGATACGCAGTATTTT CASSRTESTDTQYF
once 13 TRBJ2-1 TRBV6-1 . TGTGCCAGCAGTGATTGGAGAGACAATGAGCAGTTCTTC CASSDWRDNEQFF
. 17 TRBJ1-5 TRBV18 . TGTGCCAGCTCACCACGTCAGGTGGCTCCCCTTAATCAGCCCCAGCATTTT CASSPRQVAPLNQPQHF
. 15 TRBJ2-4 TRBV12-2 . TGTGCAAGTCGCTCCGGAAATCGGGTCAAAAACATTCAGTACTTC CASRSGNRVKNIQYF
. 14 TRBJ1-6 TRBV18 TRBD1 TGTGCCAGCTCACCCGACAGGGGGCTTTCACCCCTCCACTTT CASSPDRGLSPLHF
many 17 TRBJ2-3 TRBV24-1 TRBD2 TGTGCCACCAGTGAGCTAGGACTAGCGGGATTTTCGGATACGCAGTATTTT CATSELGLAGFSDTQYF
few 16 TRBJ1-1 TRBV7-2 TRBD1 TGTGCCAGCAGCTTATCTGGACAGGTTCGGCACACTGAAGCTTTCTTT CASSLSGQVRHTEAFF
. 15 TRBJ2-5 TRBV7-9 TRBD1 TGTGCCAGCAGCAAACCGGGACAGGGACAAGAGACCCAGTACTTC CASSKPGQGQETQYF
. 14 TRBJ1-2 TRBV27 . TGTGCCAGCAGTTTTGACAGGCTTAACTATGGCTACACCTTC CASSFDRLNYGYTF
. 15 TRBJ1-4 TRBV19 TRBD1 TGTGCCACTAAACCCCAAGGACAGGTCTATGAAAAACTGTTTTTT CATKPQGQVYEKLFF
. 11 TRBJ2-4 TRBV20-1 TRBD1 TGCAGTGGACAGGGGCAAAACATTCAGTACTTC CSGQGQNIQYF
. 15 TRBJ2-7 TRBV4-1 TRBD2 TGCGCCAGCAAATACCGACTAGCGGGAGACTACGAGCAGTACTTC CASKYRLAGDYEQYF
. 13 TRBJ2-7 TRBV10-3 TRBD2 TGTGCCATCAGCCCTAGCGGGAGGTACGAGCAGTACTTC CAISPSGRYEQYF
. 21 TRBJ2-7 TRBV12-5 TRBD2 TGTGCTAGTGGTTTGGCCCCGGGACTAGCGGGGCAAGCCTCCCTCCTCTACGAGCAGTACTTC CASGLAPGLAGQASLLYEQYF
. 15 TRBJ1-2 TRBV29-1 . TGCAGCGTTGAATTTTTTGGCGGAGCTAACTATGGCTACACCTTC CSVEFFGGANYGYTF
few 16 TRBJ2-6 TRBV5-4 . TGTGCCAGCAGCTTGGGAGGCTGGTCTGGGGCCAACGTCCTGACTTTC CASSLGGWSGANVLTF
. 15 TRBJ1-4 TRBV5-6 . TGTGCCAGCAGCTTGGCCGGTAGATTCAATGAAAAACTGTTTTTT CASSLAGRFNEKLFF
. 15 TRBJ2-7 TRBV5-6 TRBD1 TGTGCCAGCAGCTTCTGGACAGGGAGCTCCTACGAGCAGTACTTC CASSFWTGSSYEQYF